The 10 T cell receptor beta chains given below trace back to one sample, sequenced in a study of cytomegalovirus exposure and HLA in healthy donors (dated by TCRdb to about 2017). The library was obtained by the immunoSEQ multiplex PCR assay. The multiplex PCR relied on a mix of 60 forward primers for TCR Vbeta segments and 13 reverse primers for TCR Jbeta segments. This immuneACCESS table, as held by TCRdb, lists in-frame sequences with V and J called but not all clones. Of the missing ones, under half trace to an unresolved V gene in checked studies; the others have no known cause. This sample gives some 32,000 clones in total; about 87% of them show up just once. Around 2.5% of the sample lies in the top ten. Source material: PBMCs. The receptors shown here come from a boy between 10 and 17 years old in good health and CMV-seronegative.

V is TRBV28 and J is TRBJ1-2; no clear D gene. The germline V gene encodes CDR1 MDHEN and CDR2 SYDVKM. The V and J ends lost 3 bases and 2 bases respectively, with 16 bases between them. The CDR3 covers 16 residues. For the CDR3, the DNA is TGTGCCAGCAGTTTTCAGCAGACTAACTGGAACTATGGCTACACCTTC. Translating gives CASSFQQTNWNYGYTF.

CDR3 bases: TGTGCCAGTAGTCCGGGACAGGGGGCTGGCTACGAGCAGTACTTC. Translation gives CASSPGQGAGYEQYF. The chain carries TRBV19 and TRBJ2-7; 12 bases are a match to TRBD1. Trimming at V came to 5 bases and at J to 3 bases, leaving 5 bases not matched to a gene. CDR3 length: 15 amino acids. CDR1 LNHDA and CDR2 SQIVND come from the germline V gene (reference sequence).

The chain recombines TRBV2 with TRBJ2-5; TRBD1 agrees at 8 bases. The CDR3 totals 14 residues. Unmatched junction bases numbered 8, after V lost 6 bases and J lost 5 bases. The germline CDR1 and CDR2 sequences are SNHLY and FYNNEI. CDR3: CASRQGADWETQYF. The CDR3 DNA reads as TGTGCCAGCAGGCAGGGGGCGGATTGGGAGACCCAGTACTTC.

The CDR3 is CASSSASGGNTGELFF. CDR3 DNA sequence: TGTGCCAGCAGCTCCGCTAGCGGGGGGAACACCGGGGAGCTGTTTTTT. The chain recombines TRBV7-9 with TRBJ2-2; 10 nucleotides line up with TRBD2. V lost 4 bases to trimming and J lost 1 base; unmatched junction nucleotides: 3. The CDR3 consists of 16 residues. Germline CDR1 reads SEHNR; CDR2 reads FQNEAQ (reference sequence).

This sequence joins TRBV18 and TRBJ2-1, with 9 bases lining up with TRBD1. From germline, CDR1 is KGHSH and CDR2 LQKENI. This CDR3 spans 16 amino acids. J was trimmed by 8 bases and V by 5 bases; bases with no gene match: 13. The CDR3 coding sequence is TGTGCCAGCTCAGCGACGGGACAGGGAAAGATCGATGAGCAGTTCTTC. This codes for CASSATGQGKIDEQFF.

The chain uses TRBV7-9 and TRBJ2-1, with 8 bases aligning to TRBD1. The ends lost 1 base at V and 5 bases at J; junction bases unmatched: 13. Germline CDR1 reads SEHNR; CDR2 reads FQNEAQ (reference sequence). The CDR3 has 18 amino acids. CDR3 region: CASSLGDRRIVSNNEQFF. In nucleotides, the CDR3 is TGTGCCAGCAGCTTAGGGGACAGGAGAATAGTAAGTAACAATGAGCAGTTCTTC.

The genes are TRBV15 and TRBJ2-7, with D possibly TRBD1 on 6 matching bases. Germline V gives CDR1 LNHNV, CDR2 YYDKDF (reference sequence). V lost 0 bases, J lost 13 bases, and 13 bases lay in between. CDR3 length: 12 residues. The CDR3 DNA sequence: TGTGCCACCAGCAGAGATACAGGGAAGGTCTACTTC. This translates into CATSRDTGKVYF.

This chain connects TRBV6-1 to TRBJ2-5, with D perhaps matching TRBD1 (6 bases). The V end lost 6 bases, the J end lost 4 bases, and 15 bases lay between the germline ends. The CDR3 sequence is 14 residues long. The germline gives CDR1 MNHNS, CDR2 SASEGT. CDR3 region: CASRTLTGRETQYF. Here the CDR3 DNA reads TGTGCCAGCAGGACGTTGACAGGTCGAGAGACCCAGTACTTC.

The rearrangement joins TRBV18 to TRBJ2-7; D unclear. Germline V gene sequence: CDR1 KGHSH, CDR2 LQKENI. The CDR3 has 11 amino acids. Between the trimmed V and J ends, which lost 3 bases and 3 bases, there was a span of 3 bases. As DNA, the CDR3 is TGTGCCAGCTCACCCGGCTACGAGCAGTACTTC. It translates to CASSPGYEQYF. Together with reference TRBV18 and TRBJ2-7, the CDR3 gives the full variable domain: NAGVMQNPRHLVRRRGQEARLRCSPMKGHSHVYWYRQLPEEGLKFMVYLQKENIIDESGMPKERFSAEFPKEGPSILRIQQVVRGDSAAYFCASSPGYEQYFGPGTRLTVT.

V usage is TRBV19 and J usage is TRBJ2-7; 8 nucleotides match TRBD1. CDR3 size: 16 residues. J lost 6 bases, V lost 3 bases, and 13 bases had no gene match. CDR1 is LNHDA, CDR2 SQIVND, per germline (reference sequence). The CDR3 sequence: CASSIILGRGPGEQYF. CDR3 in DNA: TGTGCCAGTAGTATTATCCTGGGCAGGGGGCCTGGCGAGCAGTACTTC.